Presented here are 24 T cell receptor beta chains from one specimen sequenced in a study of CD8 T cells in ankylosing spondylitis. Using its own MiXCR run on the 5' RACE reads, TCRdb lists one record per CDR3 protein. The sample lists 210,000 or so distinct CDR3 sequences, 8.2% occurring once. The material sequenced was blood, either unsorted or a sorted T cell fraction (not recorded which). These TCRs come from a female donor with ankylosing spondylitis or in good health (not recorded which).

In this sample, this clonotype turned up many times. The chain joins TRBV12-5 to TRBJ2-7; 11 positions match TRBD1. V lost 6 bases to trimming and J lost 7 bases; unmatched junction nucleotides: 11. CDR3 length: 15 amino acids. CDR1 and CDR2 from the germline V gene are LGHNT and FRNRAP. The CDR3 here is CASGTGTGGSGEQYF. CDR3 DNA: TGTGCTAGTGGCACCGGGACAGGGGGTTCGGGGGAGCAGTACTTC.

This clonotype was seen only a few times. V is TRBV12-5 and J is TRBJ2-3; D uncertain. This CDR3 comprises 12 residues. V lost 4 bases and J lost 0, with 2 bases in between. CDR1 is LGHNT and CDR2 is FRNRAP in the germline V gene. CDR3 sequence: CASGSSTDTQYF. The CDR3 coding sequence is TGTGCTAGTGGTTCTAGCACAGATACGCAGTATTTT.

There are many counts of this clonotype. The V gene is TRBV9, the J gene TRBJ1-5; D is ambiguous. There are 15 residues in the CDR3. Germline assignment: CDR1 SGDLS and CDR2 YYNGEE. Trimming took 2 bases from V and 3 from J, leaving 12 bases between them. DNA for the CDR3: TGTGCCAGCAGCGTGGGCGATGCCGACAATCAGCCCCAGCATTTT. As protein: CASSVGDADNQPQHF. Full variable domain (rest looked up from reference TRBV9 and TRBJ1-5): DSGVTQTPKHLITATGQRVTLRCSPRSGDLSVYWYQQSLDQGLQFLIQYYNGEERAKGNILERFSAQQFPDLHSELNLSSLELGDSALYFCASSVGDADNQPQHFGDGTRLSIL.

This clonotype was observed at least ten times. The gene calls are TRBV6-6 and TRBJ2-3; D possibly corresponds to TRBD1 (7 bases). The CDR3 is made up of 15 amino acids. Germline V lookup: CDR1 MNHNY, CDR2 SVGAGI (reference sequence). V dropped 2 bases and J dropped 2 bases, with 11 bases sitting between them. The CDR3 protein is CASSYRGTATDTQYF. CDR3 nucleotide sequence: TGTGCCAGCAGTTACCGGGGGACAGCCACAGATACGCAGTATTTT.

In this sample, this clonotype turned up many times. V usage is TRBV29-1 and J usage is TRBJ1-2, with D hard to call. V shed 4 bases and J shed 1 base, with 7 bases lying between them. CDR3 size: 12 residues. Germline V gene data show CDR1 as SQVTM and CDR2 as ANQGSEA. The CDR3, as DNA: TGCAGCGTTGCGTTTGGTAACTATGGCTACACCTTC. Its translation: CSVAFGNYGYTF.

This clonotype was recorded at least ten times. The genes are TRBV4-3 and TRBJ2-5; no clear D. Germline values: CDR1 LGHNA, CDR2 YSLEER. There are 16 residues in the CDR3. Trimming took off 0 bases at V and 5 bases at J, with 16 bases between the two ends. The CDR3 protein is CASSQDGGAPWETQYF. The CDR3 DNA follows: TGCGCCAGCAGCCAAGACGGCGGTGCGCCTTGGGAGACCCAGTACTTC.

The chain combines TRBV7-9 with TRBJ2-5; unclear D gene. Trimming shortened V by 1 base and J by 6 bases, and 3 bases separated the two germline ends. This CDR3 has 11 residues. Germline V gene sequence: CDR1 SEHNR, CDR2 FQNEAQ (reference sequence). CDR3 in DNA: TGTGCCAGCAGCTTAGACCAGACCCAGTACTTC. This encodes CASSLDQTQYF.

At least ten counts were recorded for this clonotype. The chain joins TRBV7-2 to TRBJ1-2, with unresolved D. Trimming pared 1 base from V and 5 bases from J, leaving 8 bases between. This CDR3 is 13 amino acids long. The germline V gene has CDR1 SGHTA and CDR2 FQGNSA. The chain's CDR3 is CASSLVTAYGYTF. The CDR3 DNA follows: TGTGCCAGCAGCTTAGTAACAGCTTATGGCTACACCTTC.

Many counts were recorded for this clonotype. The chain links TRBV6-5 to TRBJ1-2; D unclear. Germline-derived CDR1 and CDR2 are MNHEY and SVGAGI. V was cut by 2 bases and J by 9 bases, with 16 bases left in between. This CDR3 has 14 amino acids. Written as DNA, the CDR3 is TGTGCCAGCAGTTACCCTGGGAGGGCTGGGAGCTACACCTTC. Encoded protein: CASSYPGRAGSYTF.

This clonotype was counted many times. The chain joins TRBV2 to TRBJ2-5, with 8 nucleotides matching TRBD1. The V and J ends lost 5 bases and 4 bases, in that order; junction bases with no gene match: 9. Germline V gives CDR1 SNHLY, CDR2 FYNNEI. The CDR3 length is 15 residues. CDR3 bases: TGTGCCAGCAGTCGGACAGGGCCAGGGGTAGAGACCCAGTACTTC. Its translation: CASSRTGPGVETQYF.

A note on this clonotype: Possible read error: a much larger clone is one base away. CDR3 coding DNA: TGTGCCAGCAGCCTCGTGAAGGGTCTTAGCGGGAGCGGAAGAGGGACCCAGTACTTC. This encodes CASSLVKGLSGSGRGTQYF. The chain links TRBV11-2 to TRBJ2-5; TRBD2 matches at 9 bases. This CDR3 contains 19 residues. The germline V gene has CDR1 SGHAT and CDR2 FQNNGV. The V gene end was trimmed by 5 bases and the J gene end by 7 bases; junction bases not matched to a gene: 23.

This clonotype was counted at least ten times. The chain couples TRBV6-1 to TRBJ2-3, with 8 bases fitting TRBD1. J lost 2 bases, V lost 5 bases, and 6 bases had no gene match. The germline gives CDR1 MNHNS, CDR2 SASEGT. CDR3 length: 15 residues. The CDR3 DNA follows: TGTGCCAGCAGTCCCAGGACAGGGAACACAGATACGCAGTATTTT. Its protein product is CASSPRTGNTDTQYF.

V usage is TRBV20-1 and J usage is TRBJ2-3, with D possibly matching TRBD2 (6 bases). The germline V gene has CDR1 DFQATT and CDR2 SNEGSKA (reference sequence). The length of the CDR3 is 15 residues. V was pared by 0 bases and J by 2 bases, with 12 bases between. CDR3 sequence reads: CSARDRTKLTDTQYF. The CDR3 coding sequence is TGCAGTGCTAGAGATAGGACTAAGCTCACAGATACGCAGTATTTT.

This clonotype appeared many times. The chain links TRBV5-6 to TRBJ1-1; D possibly corresponds to TRBD1 (6 bases). Germline V gene lookup returns CDR1 SGHDT and CDR2 YYEEEE. Trimming took 5 bases from V and 4 from J, leaving 18 bases between them. CDR3 length equals 15 residues. The CDR3 spells CASSPRQGWLTEAFF. CDR3 coding DNA: TGTGCCAGCAGTCCCCGGCAGGGGTGGCTCACTGAAGCTTTCTTT.

This clonotype was seen ten or more times. The V call is TRBV5-6, the J call TRBJ2-5; D remains ambiguous. Germline lookup yields CDR1 SGHDT and CDR2 YYEEEE. The CDR3 has 12 residues. The V gene lost 0 bases and the J gene lost 4 bases, with 4 bases spanning the gap. The CDR3 region has the DNA TGTGCCAGCAGCTTGGCCGCAGAGACCCAGTACTTC. Residues: CASSLAAETQYF.

This clonotype has at least ten counts. This chain connects TRBV25-1 to TRBJ1-2; the D gene is possibly TRBD1 (6 bases). CDR1 MGHDK and CDR2 SYGVNS come from the germline V gene. The CDR3 spans 13 residues. Trimming took 4 bases from V and 6 from J, leaving 12 bases between them. In DNA, the CDR3 is TGTGCCAGCAGTGCGGGACACCAGGATGGCTACACCTTC. Translation gives CASSAGHQDGYTF.

This clonotype was seen at least ten times. This chain joins TRBV9 and TRBJ2-1, with TRBD2 matching 9 bases. The CDR3 runs 16 residues. Unmatched junction bases numbered 5, after V lost 4 bases and J lost 0 bases. Germline loops: CDR1 SGDLS, CDR2 YYNGEE. The CDR3 sequence is CASSSLLAGSYNEQFF. CDR3 sequence (DNA): TGTGCCAGCAGCTCCTTACTAGCGGGCTCCTACAATGAGCAGTTCTTC.

The sample holds many counts of this clonotype. The chain links TRBV29-1 to TRBJ1-2; D unresolved. Germline CDR1 is SQVTM and CDR2 is ANQGSEA. V shed 1 base and J shed 5 bases, with 14 bases lying between them. This CDR3 is 14 amino acids long. Written as DNA, the CDR3 is TGCAGCGTTGAAGGCCCGGCGAGGGAATATGGCTACACCTTC. Translated, it gives CSVEGPAREYGYTF. The variable domain in full, completed from reference TRBV29-1 and TRBJ1-2, reads SAVISQKPSRDICQRGTSLTIQCQVDSQVTMMFWYRQQPGQSLTLIATANQGSEATYESGFVIDKFPISRPNLTFSTLTVSNMSPEDSSIYLCSVEGPAREYGYTFGSGTRLTVV.

Details on this clonotype: A clone one base away is much larger, so this may be a read error. J is TRBJ2-5 and V is TRBV20-1; a possible D gene is TRBD2 (6 bases). This CDR3 region has 13 residues. Germline lookup yields CDR1 DFQATT and CDR2 SNEGSKA (reference sequence). The CDR3 sequence is CGALERAGETQYF. The CDR3, as DNA: TGCGGTGCCTTGGAACGGGCGGGGGAGACCCAGTACTTC.

This clonotype has more than one count but fewer than ten. J is TRBJ2-3 and V is TRBV11-3; weak D call: TRBD2 (5 bases). CDR3 length equals 15 residues. Germline CDR1 is SGHNT and CDR2 is YENEEA. V was clipped by 0 bases and J by 2 bases, with 9 bases between them. In nucleotides, the CDR3 is TGTGCCAGCAGCTTAGATCACGGGAACACAGATACGCAGTATTTT. As protein: CASSLDHGNTDTQYF.

This clonotype has ten or more counts. The CDR3 DNA reads as TGCGCCAGCAGCTTGGGGCACGGGGGCACTAATGAAAAACTGTTTTTT. This sequence encodes CASSLGHGGTNEKLFF. The chain recombines TRBV5-1 with TRBJ1-4; D is perhaps TRBD1 (6 bases). Germline CDR1 is SGHRS and CDR2 is YFSETQ. The V gene lost 0 bases and the J gene lost 2 bases, with 11 bases spanning the gap. The CDR3 sequence is 16 residues long.

This clonotype has at least ten counts. The V and J genes are TRBV4-3 and TRBJ2-1; D not certain. This CDR3 region has 15 residues. V lost 5 bases and J lost 0, with 11 bases in between. Germline assignment: CDR1 LGHNA and CDR2 YSLEER. CDR3 sequence (DNA): TGCGCCAGCAGCGAAGTATTCGACTCCTACAATGAGCAGTTCTTC. Its protein is CASSEVFDSYNEQFF.

This clonotype was observed at least ten times. The rearrangement joins TRBV25-1 to TRBJ1-2; 8 nucleotides align to TRBD1. Trimming took 4 bases from V and 6 from J; bases not matched to a gene: 4. This CDR3 contains 13 residues. From germline, CDR1 is MGHDK and CDR2 SYGVNS. The CDR3 reads CASSGTGSNGYTF. The DNA for the CDR3 is TGTGCCAGCAGTGGGACAGGGTCCAATGGCTACACCTTC.

This clonotype was detected once. Given a much more abundant clone one base away, this may be a read error. The genes are TRBV5-6 and TRBJ2-5; D may match TRBD1 or TRBD2 (5 bases each). Germline CDR1 SGHDT, CDR2 YYEEEE. The CDR3 covers 15 residues. The CDR3 sequence: CASSLYGAYQETRYF. The CDR3 coding sequence is TGTGCCAGCAGCCTTTACGGGGCGTACCAAGAGACCCGGTACTTC.